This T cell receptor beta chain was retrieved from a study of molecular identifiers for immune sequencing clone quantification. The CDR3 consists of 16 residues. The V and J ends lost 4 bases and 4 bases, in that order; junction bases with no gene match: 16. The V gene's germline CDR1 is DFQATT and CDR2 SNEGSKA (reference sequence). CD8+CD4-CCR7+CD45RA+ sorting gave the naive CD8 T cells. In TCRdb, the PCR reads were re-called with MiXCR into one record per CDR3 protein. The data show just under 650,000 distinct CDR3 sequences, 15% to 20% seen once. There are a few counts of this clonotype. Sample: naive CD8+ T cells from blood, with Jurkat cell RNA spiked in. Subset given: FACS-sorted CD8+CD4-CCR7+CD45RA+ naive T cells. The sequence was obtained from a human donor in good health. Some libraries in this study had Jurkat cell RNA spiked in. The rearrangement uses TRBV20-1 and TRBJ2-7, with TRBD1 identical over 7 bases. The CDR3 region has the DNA TGCAGTGCTAAAGTAGGGGGCGGTTTAAGTGGGTACGAGCAGTACTTC. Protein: CSAKVGGGLSGYEQYF.